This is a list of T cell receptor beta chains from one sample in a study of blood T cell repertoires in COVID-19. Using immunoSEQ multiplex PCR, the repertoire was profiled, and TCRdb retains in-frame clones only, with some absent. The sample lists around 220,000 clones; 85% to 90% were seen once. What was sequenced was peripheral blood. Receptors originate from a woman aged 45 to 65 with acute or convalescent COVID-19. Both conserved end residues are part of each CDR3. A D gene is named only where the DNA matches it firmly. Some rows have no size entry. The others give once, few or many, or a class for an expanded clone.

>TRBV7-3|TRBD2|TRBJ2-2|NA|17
CASSRLGGAANTGELFF
TGTGCCAGCAGCCGTCTCGGGGGGGCGGCCAACACCGGGGAGCTGTTTTTT
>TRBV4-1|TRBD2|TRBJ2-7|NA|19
CASSQRTGTSGGLTYEQYF
TGCGCCAGCAGCCAGCGTACAGGGACTAGCGGGGGGCTGACCTACGAGCAGTACTTC
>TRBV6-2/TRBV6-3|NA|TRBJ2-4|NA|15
CASSYRAQGRNIQYF
TGTGCCAGCAGTTACCGGGCCCAGGGTCGAAACATTCAGTACTTC
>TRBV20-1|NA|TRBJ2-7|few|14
CSASRGAGTGEQYF
TGCAGTGCTAGTCGGGGGGCGGGGACGGGTGAGCAGTACTTC
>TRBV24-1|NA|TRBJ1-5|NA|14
CATSDNPEDQPQHF
TGTGCCACCAGTGATAACCCGGAGGATCAGCCCCAGCATTTT
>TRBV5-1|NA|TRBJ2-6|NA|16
CASSLGPSGGANVLTF
TGCGCCAGCAGCTTGGGACCCAGCGGTGGGGCCAACGTCCTGACTTTC
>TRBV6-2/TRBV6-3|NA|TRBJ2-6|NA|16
CASSYDSSSGANVLTF
TGTGCCAGCAGTTACGACAGCTCGTCTGGGGCCAACGTCCTGACTTTC
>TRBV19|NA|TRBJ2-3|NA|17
CASSLTGLANGTDTQYF
TGTGCCAGTAGTCTAACAGGCCTTGCGAATGGCACAGATACGCAGTATTTT
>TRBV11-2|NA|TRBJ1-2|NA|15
CASSLEVRANYGYTF
TGTGCCAGCAGCTTAGAAGTCAGGGCTAACTATGGCTACACCTTC
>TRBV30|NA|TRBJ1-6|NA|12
CAWREGRSPLHF
TGTGCCTGGAGGGAGGGCAGGTCACCCCTCCACTTT
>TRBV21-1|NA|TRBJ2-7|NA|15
CASSNGLRGSYEQYF
TGTGCCAGCAGCAACGGTCTGAGAGGTTCCTACGAGCAGTACTTC
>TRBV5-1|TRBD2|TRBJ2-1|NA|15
CASSLQREGYNEQFF
TGCGCCAGCAGCCTTCAGCGGGAGGGTTACAATGAGCAGTTCTTC
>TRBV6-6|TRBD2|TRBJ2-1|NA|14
CASSRTSAYNEQFF
TGTGCCAGCAGCCGGACTAGCGCTTACAATGAGCAGTTCTTC
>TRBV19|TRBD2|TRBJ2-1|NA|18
CASSVSGQGLAESNEQFF
TGTGCCAGTAGTGTCTCGGGACAGGGACTAGCGGAAAGCAATGAGCAGTTCTTC
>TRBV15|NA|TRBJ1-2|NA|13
CATSRVEFYGYTF
TGTGCCACCAGCAGAGTAGAGTTCTATGGCTACACCTTC
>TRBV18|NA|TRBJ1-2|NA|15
CASSPPVSEGYGYTF
TGTGCCAGCTCACCACCGGTGTCAGAGGGCTATGGCTACACCTTC
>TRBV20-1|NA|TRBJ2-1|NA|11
CSARLTNEQFF
TGCAGTGCCAGACTAACCAATGAGCAGTTCTTC
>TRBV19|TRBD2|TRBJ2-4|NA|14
CATEGSGRGNIQYF
TGTGCCACGGAAGGTAGCGGGAGGGGGAACATTCAGTACTTC
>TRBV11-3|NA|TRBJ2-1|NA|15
CASSHMGGPDNEQFF
TGTGCCAGCAGCCACATGGGGGGGCCAGACAATGAGCAGTTCTTC
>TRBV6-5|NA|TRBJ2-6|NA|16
CASSYSASIGANVLTF
TGTGCCAGCAGTTACTCTGCTAGCATTGGGGCCAACGTCCTGACTTTC
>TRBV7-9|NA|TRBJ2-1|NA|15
CASSLSWGLGDEQFF
TGTGCCAGCAGCTTATCCTGGGGGCTTGGGGATGAGCAGTTCTTC
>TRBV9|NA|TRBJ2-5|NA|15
CASSQNPRGGETQYF
TGTGCCAGCAGTCAGAATCCCAGGGGTGGAGAGACCCAGTACTTC
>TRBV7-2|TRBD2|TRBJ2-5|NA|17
CASSLVILAGGGETQYF
TGTGCCAGCAGCTTAGTAATCCTGGCGGGAGGGGGAGAGACCCAGTACTTC
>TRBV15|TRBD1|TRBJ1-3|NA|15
CATSSGGASGNTIYF
TGTGCCACCAGTTCAGGGGGCGCCTCTGGAAACACCATATATTTT
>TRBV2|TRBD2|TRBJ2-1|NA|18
CASSPPGLAGGPYNEQFF
TGTGCCAGCAGCCCCCCGGGACTAGCGGGAGGACCCTACAATGAGCAGTTCTTC
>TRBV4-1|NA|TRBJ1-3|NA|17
CASSQEAGGHSGNTIYF
TGCGCCAGCAGCCAAGAAGCCGGCGGTCACTCTGGAAACACCATATATTTT
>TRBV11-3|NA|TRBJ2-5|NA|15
CASSLVGGIEETQYF
TGTGCCAGCAGCTTAGTGGGGGGAATAGAAGAGACCCAGTACTTC
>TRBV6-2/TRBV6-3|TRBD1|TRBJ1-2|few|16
CASSYPQTGDNYGYTF
TGTGCCAGCAGTTACCCCCAGACAGGGGATAACTATGGCTACACCTTC
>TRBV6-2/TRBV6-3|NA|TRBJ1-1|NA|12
CASSYEYFTAFF
TGTGCCAGCAGTTACGAGTACTTCACAGCTTTCTTT
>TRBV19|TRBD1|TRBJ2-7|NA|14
CASSFRDRQYEQYF
TGTGCCAGTAGTTTCCGGGACAGGCAGTACGAGCAGTACTTC
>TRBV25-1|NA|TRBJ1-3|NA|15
CASSTRSGLGNTIYF
TGTGCCAGCAGTACAAGGTCAGGGTTGGGAAACACCATATATTTT
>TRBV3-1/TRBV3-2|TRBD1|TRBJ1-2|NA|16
CASSQVWTGEEDGYTF
TGTGCCAGCAGCCAAGTATGGACAGGGGAAGAGGATGGCTACACCTTC
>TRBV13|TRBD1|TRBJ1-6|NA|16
CASSVTGKQNNSPLHF
TGTGCCAGCAGCGTGACAGGGAAACAGAATAATTCACCCCTCCACTTT
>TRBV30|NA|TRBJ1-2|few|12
CAWSVGLYGYTF
TGTGCCTGGAGTGTTGGCCTTTATGGCTACACCTTC
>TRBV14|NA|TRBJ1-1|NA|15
CASSQVSGGRTEAFF
TGTGCCAGCAGCCAAGTGTCGGGGGGGAGGACTGAAGCTTTCTTT
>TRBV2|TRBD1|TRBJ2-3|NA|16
CASNQQGTLNTDTQYF
TGTGCCAGCAACCAACAGGGGACCCTAAACACAGATACGCAGTATTTT
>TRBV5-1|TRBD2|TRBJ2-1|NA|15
CASSLTSGRANEQFF
TGCGCCAGCAGCCTAACTAGCGGGAGGGCCAATGAGCAGTTCTTC
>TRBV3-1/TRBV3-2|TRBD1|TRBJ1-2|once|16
CASSLWGGQGAKGYTF
TGTGCCAGCAGCCTTTGGGGGGGACAGGGGGCGAAGGGCTACACCTTC
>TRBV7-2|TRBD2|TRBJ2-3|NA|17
CASSLVLAGGPGDTQYF
TGTGCCAGCAGCTTAGTTCTAGCGGGGGGGCCGGGAGATACGCAGTATTTT
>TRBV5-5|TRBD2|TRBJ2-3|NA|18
CASSPLAGGQYLTDTQYF
TGTGCCAGCAGTCCTCTAGCGGGGGGGCAATATCTCACAGATACGCAGTATTTT
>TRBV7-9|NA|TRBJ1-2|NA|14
CASSLGVGEGGYTF
TGTGCCAGCAGCTTAGGGGTCGGGGAGGGCGGCTACACCTTC
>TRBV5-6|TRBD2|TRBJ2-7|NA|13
CASGREAPYEQYF
TGTGCCAGCGGGCGGGAGGCCCCCTACGAGCAGTACTTC
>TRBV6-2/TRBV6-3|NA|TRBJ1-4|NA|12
CASSEDLRKLFF
TGTGCCAGCAGTGAGGATTTGCGAAAACTGTTTTTT
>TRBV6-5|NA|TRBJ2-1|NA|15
CASSYSGRSYNEQFF
TGTGCCAGCAGTTACTCAGGGAGGAGTTACAATGAGCAGTTCTTC
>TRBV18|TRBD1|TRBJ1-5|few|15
CASSPGQGGNQPQHF
TGTGCCAGCTCACCAGGACAGGGCGGCAATCAGCCCCAGCATTTT
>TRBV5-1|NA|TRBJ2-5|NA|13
CASSLLGEETQYF
TGCGCCAGCAGCTTGCTCGGAGAAGAGACCCAGTACTTC
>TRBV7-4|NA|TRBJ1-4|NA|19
CASSSSWQGGAATNEKLFF
TGTGCCAGCAGCTCCAGTTGGCAGGGAGGGGCTGCAACTAATGAAAAACTGTTTTTT
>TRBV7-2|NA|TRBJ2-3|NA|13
CASSIPPGDTQYF
TGTGCCAGCAGCATCCCCCCGGGAGATACGCAGTATTTT
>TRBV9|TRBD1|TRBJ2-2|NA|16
CASSLGTGNKAGELFF
TGTGCCAGCAGCCTAGGGACAGGGAATAAAGCCGGGGAGCTGTTTTTT
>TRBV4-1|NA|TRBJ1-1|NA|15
CASSQDPGLNTEAFF
TGCGCCAGCAGCCAAGATCCAGGGCTGAACACTGAAGCTTTCTTT
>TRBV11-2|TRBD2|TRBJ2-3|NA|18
CASSLGDQLAGETDTQYF
TGTGCCAGCAGCTTAGGGGACCAATTAGCGGGAGAAACAGATACGCAGTATTTT
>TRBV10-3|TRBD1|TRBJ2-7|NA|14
CAISGTGVPYEQYF
TGTGCCATCAGTGGGACAGGGGTTCCCTACGAGCAGTACTTC
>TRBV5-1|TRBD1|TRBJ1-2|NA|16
CASSPDRGRGNYGYTF
TGCGCCAGCAGCCCGGACAGGGGGCGGGGTAACTATGGCTACACCTTC
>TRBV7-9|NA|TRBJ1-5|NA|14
CASSRSQGNQPQHF
TGTGCCAGCAGTCGCTCCCAGGGCAATCAGCCCCAGCATTTT
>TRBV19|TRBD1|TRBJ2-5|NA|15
CASSIRTGEGETQYF
TGTGCCAGTAGTATCCGGACAGGAGAGGGTGAGACCCAGTACTTC